Described below is a single T cell receptor beta chain sequence and its context. The antigen remains undetermined. Semiquantitative ARM-PCR amplified T cell receptor alpha and beta CDR3 regions from mRNA. In ARM-PCR, communal superprimers followed tagged nested gene-specific primers for exponential amplification. TCRdb re-analysed the multiplex PCR reads in MiXCR, keeping a single row per CDR3 protein. The sample includes roughly 13,000 distinct CDR3 sequences, roughly 62% of them seen just once. This entry is derived from a study of relationships among human T cell subsets. Study-wide points: Over 50% of CD8+ cytotoxic sequences were in clones over 100 reads; regulatory and Th2 had few. Bead-based sorting did not rule out CD4+CD8+ double-positive cells.

The Th1 cells were the flow-through after CD25, CD56 and CD294 bead selections. T cell subsets were isolated with magnetic beads coated with subset-specific monoclonal antibodies. J was trimmed by 4 bases and V by 7 bases; bases with no gene match: 12. In germline, CDR1 is SQVTM, CDR2 ANQGSEA. The CDR3 totals 14 residues. This TCR was recovered from a man in his forties in good health. The sequencing sample was made of CD4+ Th1 cells sorted from blood. The J gene is TRBJ2-5, the V gene TRBV29-1; 7 nucleotides align to TRBD1. CDR3 in amino acids: CSAAPRQGRETQYF. CDR3 coding DNA: TGCAGCGCCGCCCCCCGACAGGGAAGAGAGACCCAGTACTTC.